A single TCR beta chain is shown here with its context. What it recognizes is unknown. This sample was taken from a study of T cell responses to AZD1222 COVID-19 vaccine. Study findings and constraints: Spike-specific TCR breadth and depth rose after two AZD1222 doses.

Trimming at V came to 3 bases and at J to 3 bases, leaving 10 bases not matched to a gene. This CDR3 is 17 amino acids long. CDR1 is LGHNA, CDR2 YSLEER, per germline. Clones were read by immunoSEQ multiplex PCR, and TCRdb kept only the in-frame ones, dropping some. The profile covers about 83,000 clones, with under 95% appearing a single time and around 30% taken by the ten largest. This sequence was found in an adult who received the AZD1222 COVID-19 vaccine. Here the sequenced sample was peripheral blood, taken 28 days after the second AZD1222 dose. V and J are TRBV4-3 and TRBJ2-3; TRBD1 agrees at 9 bases. The CDR3 region is CASSQAAGTGTTDTQYF. CDR3 nucleotides: TGCGCCAGCAGCCAGGCGGCGGGGACAGGGACGACAGATACGCAGTATTTT.